This is a list of T cell receptor beta chains from one sample in a study of shared clonotypes between healthy human individuals. Method: immunoSEQ multiplex PCR; TCRdb's copy keeps in-frame clones and lacks some. The data hold some 2.1 million clones, with 93% observed a single time. The sample taken for sequencing was naive CD8+ T cells from PBMCs. The receptors originated from a man between 18 and 29 years old in good health. Some clones in this sample may be carry-over from other donors' samples. CDR3s leave out the opening cysteine and the closing phenylalanine or tryptophan. Each record gives: D gene, clone size, V gene, CDR3 protein. The D gene is left open where the match is weak. The listing skips clone size in some rows; elsewhere it reads once, few, many or a size class.

d_gene: TRBD2; abundance: -; v_gene: TRBV29-1; CDR3aa: SVRGVTSGRAPGYEQY
d_gene: -; abundance: -; v_gene: TRBV27; CDR3aa: ASSLFKGPGNTIY
d_gene: -; abundance: -; v_gene: TRBV9; CDR3aa: ASSPGQTIQETQY
d_gene: -; abundance: -; v_gene: TRBV27; CDR3aa: ASSGGRGNSYNEQF
d_gene: TRBD1; abundance: -; v_gene: TRBV4-1; CDR3aa: ASSPRQGVRNTEAF
d_gene: TRBD2; abundance: once; v_gene: TRBV11-3; CDR3aa: ASSPERGLAAYNEQF
d_gene: -; abundance: -; v_gene: TRBV6-4; CDR3aa: ASSDLPGRGVGDTQY
d_gene: TRBD2; abundance: once; v_gene: TRBV27; CDR3aa: ASRPGLAGDNEQF
d_gene: -; abundance: -; v_gene: TRBV27; CDR3aa: ASKVLGAYNEQF
d_gene: -; abundance: once; v_gene: TRBV7-8; CDR3aa: ASSLAMDEAF
d_gene: -; abundance: once; v_gene: TRBV23-1; CDR3aa: ASSQVGRSYEQY
d_gene: TRBD1; abundance: -; v_gene: TRBV7-9; CDR3aa: ASSPDRGLANEKLF
d_gene: TRBD1; abundance: -; v_gene: TRBV11-2; CDR3aa: ASSWAGGSYEQY
d_gene: -; abundance: -; v_gene: TRBV7-9; CDR3aa: ASSSGGVGEQY
d_gene: -; abundance: -; v_gene: TRBV18; CDR3aa: ASSPPGTLYEQY
d_gene: -; abundance: -; v_gene: TRBV5-1; CDR3aa: ASSLDPDNEQF
d_gene: TRBD1; abundance: -; v_gene: TRBV28; CDR3aa: ASSLTGGATEAF
d_gene: TRBD2; abundance: -; v_gene: TRBV11-1; CDR3aa: ASSPTEGAGGPNEQF
d_gene: -; abundance: -; v_gene: TRBV28; CDR3aa: ASSSPGLGPHNEQF
d_gene: TRBD1; abundance: -; v_gene: TRBV7-8; CDR3aa: ASSSSTGVGYEQY
d_gene: -; abundance: -; v_gene: TRBV5-4; CDR3aa: ASSLKREAKNIQY
d_gene: -; abundance: -; v_gene: TRBV5-4; CDR3aa: ASSSDSPRTEAF
d_gene: -; abundance: -; v_gene: TRBV4-3; CDR3aa: ASSPEVMDSGGGNEQF
d_gene: -; abundance: -; v_gene: TRBV5-1; CDR3aa: ASGRAGPSEAF
d_gene: -; abundance: -; v_gene: TRBV28; CDR3aa: ASSATAGFAYEQY
d_gene: -; abundance: -; v_gene: TRBV27; CDR3aa: ASSLSQVPIYEQY
d_gene: -; abundance: -; v_gene: TRBV27; CDR3aa: ASSPRGAKNIQY
d_gene: TRBD1; abundance: -; v_gene: TRBV5-5; CDR3aa: ASSSQGARTEAF
d_gene: -; abundance: -; v_gene: TRBV7-9; CDR3aa: ASSLSALSYEQY
d_gene: TRBD1; abundance: -; v_gene: TRBV9; CDR3aa: ASSPGGRDQPQH
d_gene: -; abundance: -; v_gene: TRBV4-1; CDR3aa: ASSQVDSGYYEQY
d_gene: -; abundance: -; v_gene: TRBV29-1; CDR3aa: SVSISGVGYEQY
d_gene: -; abundance: -; v_gene: TRBV7-2; CDR3aa: ASSFEGQPYNEQF
d_gene: TRBD1; abundance: -; v_gene: TRBV5-4; CDR3aa: ASSPVRGQGSGELF
d_gene: -; abundance: -; v_gene: TRBV27; CDR3aa: ASGWGGPWNEQF
d_gene: -; abundance: -; v_gene: TRBV2; CDR3aa: ASRRKTDPTYEQY
d_gene: -; abundance: -; v_gene: TRBV11-2; CDR3aa: ASRRQVGTGELF
d_gene: -; abundance: -; v_gene: TRBV11-2; CDR3aa: ASSLVLVSYEQY
d_gene: -; abundance: -; v_gene: TRBV4-1; CDR3aa: ASSQAFPRRDNSYEQY
d_gene: -; abundance: -; v_gene: TRBV6-1; CDR3aa: ASRGTSNYEQY